The 18 T cell receptor beta chains below come from one sample, sequenced in a study of control samples from healthy donors and cancer patients. Assay: immunoSEQ multiplex PCR; the TCRdb copy retains only in-frame clones and omits some. The sample carries roughly 130,000 clones, around 93% recorded once. The sequenced sample was blood. All receptors come from a man younger than 35 in good health.

Comments on this clone: One end of the junction varies from germline; a read error may be responsible. This chain joins TRBV18 and TRBJ2-2; D is uncertain. The CDR3 is made up of 15 amino acids. The germline gives CDR1 KGHSH, CDR2 LQKENI. The CDR3 here is CVSSPLARHTGELFF. The CDR3 DNA reads as TGTGTCAGCTCACCACTCGCGAGGCACACCGGGGAGCTGTTTTTT. The full variable domain, completed using reference TRBV18 and TRBJ2-2, is NAGVMQNPRHLVRRRGQEARLRCSPMKGHSHVYWYRQLPEEGLKFMVYLQKENIIDESGMPKERFSAEFPKEGPSILRIQQVVRGDSAAYFCVSSPLARHTGELFFGEGSRLTVL.

CDR3 protein: CASSPPKQGVSSEAFF. In nucleotides, the CDR3 is TGTGCCAGCTCACCACCTAAGCAGGGGGTATCGAGTGAAGCTTTCTTT. This sequence joins TRBV18 and TRBJ1-1, with 7 bases matching TRBD1. The ends lost 0 bases at V and 7 bases at J; junction bases unmatched: 11. The germline V gene encodes CDR1 KGHSH and CDR2 LQKENI. This CDR3 is built from 16 residues.

V is TRBV7-9 and J is TRBJ1-3; D is unresolved. With 8 bases removed from V and 4 bases from J, the gap between germline ends came to 6 bases. Germline loops: CDR1 SEHNR, CDR2 FQNEAQ (reference sequence). This CDR3 region has 11 residues. The CDR3 loop reads CASGPGNTIYF. CDR3 nucleotides: TGTGCCAGCGGTCCGGGAAACACCATATATTTT. Filled out from reference TRBV7-9 and TRBJ1-3, the complete variable domain reads DTGVSQNPRHKITKRGQNVTFRCDPISEHNRLYWYRQTLGQGPEFLTYFQNEAQLEKSRLLSDRFSAERPKGSFSTLEIQRTEQGDSAMYLCASGPGNTIYFGEGSWLTVV.

This clone appeared once. The V gene is TRBV30, the J gene TRBJ1-6, with TRBD1 as a possible D gene (6 bases). Looked up from germline, CDR1 is GTSNPN and CDR2 is SVGIG (reference sequence). CDR3 length equals 13 residues. Trimming pared 5 bases from V and 8 bases from J, leaving 13 bases between. CDR3 protein: CAWESDRHSPLHF. The CDR3 DNA follows: TGTGCCTGGGAGTCGGACAGACATTCACCCCTCCACTTT.

The chain combines TRBV11-2 with TRBJ2-6, with 11 bases that match TRBD2. CDR1 is SGHAT and CDR2 is FQNNGV in the germline V gene. With 3 bases clipped from V and 17 bases from J, the junction kept 3 bases outside the gene matches. The CDR3 covers 12 residues. The CDR3 DNA reads as TGTGCCAGCAGCTTTAGTAGCGGGGGGGTGACTTTC. Translated, it gives CASSFSSGGVTF.

The chain couples TRBV6-4 to TRBJ2-1, with D perhaps assigned TRBD1 or TRBD2 (5 bases each). Germline CDR1 and CDR2: MRHNA and SNTAGT. Trimming shortened V by 4 bases and J by 7 bases, and 11 bases separated the two germline ends. The CDR3 spans 13 residues. The CDR3 protein is CASSVGTGNEQFF. CDR3 nucleotides: TGTGCCAGCAGTGTTGGGACGGGGAATGAGCAGTTCTTC.

This chain connects TRBV2 to TRBJ2-3; 8 nucleotides match TRBD2. Germline-derived CDR1 and CDR2 are SNHLY and FYNNEI. J was trimmed by 4 bases and V by 4 bases; bases with no gene match: 7. This CDR3 is 15 amino acids long. DNA for the CDR3: TGTGCCAGCAGTGTACGACGGGGGGGGGCAGATACGCAGTATTTT. As protein: CASSVRRGGADTQYF. Using reference TRBV2 and TRBJ2-3 for the parts outside the CDR3, the full variable domain is EPEVTQTPSHQVTQMGQEVILRCVPISNHLYFYWYRQILGQKVEFLVSFYNNEISEKSEIFDDQFSVERPDGSNFTLKIRSTKLEDSAMYFCASSVRRGGADTQYFGPGTRLTVL.

CDR3 nucleotides: TGTGCCTGGAGTGTTGGAGGGGGCGGAACAGATACGCAGTATTTT. Protein sequence: CAWSVGGGGTDTQYF. The chain is built from TRBV30 and TRBJ2-3; tentative D call: TRBD1 (7 bases). The V gene lost 0 bases and the J gene lost 3 bases, with 13 bases spanning the gap. Per germline, CDR1 GTSNPN and CDR2 SVGIG (reference sequence). The CDR3 is 15 amino acids.

The CDR3 sequence is CASSYLQGGNQPQHF. The CDR3 DNA is TGTGCCAGCAGTTACTTACAGGGCGGGAATCAGCCCCAGCATTTT. This sequence joins TRBV6-5 and TRBJ1-5, with a tentative D call TRBD1 (6 bases). The CDR3 runs 15 residues. Looked up from germline, CDR1 is MNHEY and CDR2 is SVGAGI. Between the trimmed V and J ends, which lost 1 base and 4 bases, there was a span of 11 bases.

CDR3 in amino acids: CASSLNGQEAYEQYF. The CDR3 nucleotides read TGTGCCAGCAGCTTAAACGGACAGGAGGCCTACGAGCAGTACTTC. The V call is TRBV11-2, the J call TRBJ2-7; 7 bases are shared with TRBD1. CDR3 length equals 15 residues. V dropped 2 bases and J dropped 2; count of bases not matched to a gene: 6. Germline V CDR1 and CDR2: SGHAT, FQNNGV.

V and J are TRBV7-3 and TRBJ2-6; the D gene could be TRBD1 or TRBD2 (7 bases each). Trimming cost V 2 bases and J 0 bases, with 11 bases left between them. This CDR3 is 17 amino acids long. The germline gives CDR1 SGHTA, CDR2 FQGTGA. This CDR3 reads CASSLDRDYSGANVLTF. The CDR3 DNA is TGTGCCAGCAGCTTAGACAGGGACTACTCTGGGGCCAACGTCCTGACTTTC.

The chain couples TRBV3-1 (or the pseudogene TRBV3-2) to TRBJ1-2, with 12 bases fitting TRBD1. The CDR3 runs to 16 residues. V lost 1 base, J lost 4 bases, and 4 bases stayed unmatched. Germline CDR1 and CDR2: LGHDT and YNNKEL (reference sequence). In nucleotides, the CDR3 is TGTGCCAGCAGCCAAGGCTTGGGACAGGGGGCCTATGGCTACACCTTC. Its protein product is CASSQGLGQGAYGYTF.

The chain recombines TRBV24-1 with TRBJ1-4; the D gene is possibly TRBD1 (6 bases). V was clipped by 3 bases and J by 10 bases, with 11 bases between them. This CDR3 is 13 amino acids long. CDR1 and CDR2 from the germline V gene are KGHDR and SFDVKD. This CDR3 is CATSDPLTGKLFF. The CDR3 DNA sequence: TGTGCCACCAGTGATCCTCTGACAGGAAAACTGTTTTTT.

The chain combines TRBV6-5 with TRBJ2-5, with a possible D match to TRBD1 (6 bases). Germline CDR1 MNHEY, CDR2 SVGAGI. There are 12 residues in the CDR3. Trimming removed 6 bases from V and 6 bases from J, with 11 bases in between. For the CDR3, the DNA is TGTGCCAGCAGCATGGACAGCCAGACCCAGTACTTC. Amino acid sequence: CASSMDSQTQYF.

V usage is TRBV27 and J usage is TRBJ2-3; possibly TRBD1 for D (5 bases). Looked up from germline, CDR1 is MNHEY and CDR2 is SMNVEV (reference sequence). The CDR3 loop spans 13 amino acids. Trimming took 8 bases from V and 2 from J, leaving 11 bases between them. CDR3 nucleotide sequence: TGTGCCAGCCGATACAGGCTCACAGATACGCAGTATTTT. Translating it yields CASRYRLTDTQYF.

This chain connects TRBV19 to TRBJ1-5; a weak D match, TRBD1 (5 bases). CDR1 LNHDA and CDR2 SQIVND come from the germline V gene (reference sequence). Trimming removed 4 bases from V and 7 bases from J, with 11 bases in between. The CDR3 covers 13 residues. The CDR3, as DNA: TGTGCCAGTAGTACCCAGGGCCAGCAGCCCCAGCATTTT. It specifies CASSTQGQQPQHF.

CDR3 sequence reads: CASRADRDCNQPQHF. CDR3 bases: TGTGCCAGCAGAGCGGACAGGGATTGCAATCAGCCCCAGCATTTT. The chain uses TRBV6-4 and TRBJ1-5; the match to TRBD1 covers 8 bases. The V and J ends lost 6 bases and 2 bases, in that order; junction bases with no gene match: 6. The CDR3 length is 15 residues. Germline V gene data show CDR1 as MRHNA and CDR2 as SNTAGT.

The gene calls are TRBV27 and TRBJ1-5; D is unclear. Germline assignment: CDR1 MNHEY and CDR2 SMNVEV (reference sequence). This CDR3 region has 15 residues. V was clipped by 6 bases and J by 1 base, with 13 bases between them. CDR3 DNA: TGTGCCAGCAGAGGTTTTGGTGGGAGCAATCAGCCCCAGCATTTT. As protein: CASRGFGGSNQPQHF.